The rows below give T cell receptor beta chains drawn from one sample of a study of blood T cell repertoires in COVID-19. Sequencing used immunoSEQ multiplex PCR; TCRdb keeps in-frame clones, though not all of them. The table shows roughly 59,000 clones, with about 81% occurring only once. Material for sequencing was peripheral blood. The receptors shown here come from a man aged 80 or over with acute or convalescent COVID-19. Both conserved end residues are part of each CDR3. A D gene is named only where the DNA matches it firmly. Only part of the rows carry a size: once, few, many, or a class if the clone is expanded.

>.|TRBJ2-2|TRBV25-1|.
CASSESGAVGELFF
TGTGCCAGCAGTGAATCAGGGGCGGTCGGGGAGCTGTTTTTT
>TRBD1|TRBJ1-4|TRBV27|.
CASSQGGQGYEKLFF
TGTGCCAGTTCCCAGGGGGGACAGGGGTATGAAAAACTGTTTTTT
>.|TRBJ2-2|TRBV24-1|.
CATMRNGFANTGELFF
TGTGCCACCATGCGGAACGGGTTCGCGAACACCGGGGAGCTGTTTTTT
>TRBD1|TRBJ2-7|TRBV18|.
CASSPGTGSYEQYF
TGTGCCAGCTCGCCCGGGACAGGTTCCTACGAGCAGTACTTC
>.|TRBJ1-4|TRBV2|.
CASSGTTTNEKLFF
TGTGCCAGCTCCGGGACTACAACTAATGAAAAACTGTTTTTT
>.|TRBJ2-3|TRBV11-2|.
CASSSNSGSTDTQYF
TGTGCCAGCAGCAGTAATAGCGGTAGCACAGATACGCAGTATTTT
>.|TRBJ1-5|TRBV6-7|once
CASGGCNQPQHF
TGTGCCAGCGGGGGGTGTAATCAGCCCCAGCATTTT
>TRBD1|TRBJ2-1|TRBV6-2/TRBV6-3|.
CASSQRDSLYNEQFF
TGTGCCAGCAGCCAACGGGACAGCTTATACAATGAGCAGTTCTTC
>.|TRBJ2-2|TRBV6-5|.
CASSEYRAGGELFF
TGTGCCAGCAGCGAGTACAGGGCTGGCGGGGAGCTGTTTTTT
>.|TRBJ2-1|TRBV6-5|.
CASSSISEQFF
TGTGCCAGCTCCTCAATCAGTGAGCAGTTCTTC
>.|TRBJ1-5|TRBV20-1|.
CSASAGNQPQHF
TGCAGTGCTAGTGCAGGGAATCAGCCCCAGCATTTT
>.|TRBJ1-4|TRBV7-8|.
CASSPTATNEKLFF
TGTGCCAGCAGCCCTACAGCAACTAATGAAAAACTGTTTTTT
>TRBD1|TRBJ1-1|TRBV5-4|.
CASSYPGQGREAFF
TGTGCCAGCAGTTATCCGGGACAGGGGAGAGAAGCTTTCTTT
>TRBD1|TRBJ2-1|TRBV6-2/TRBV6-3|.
CASSYTRDRADNEQFF
TGTGCCAGCAGTTACACCCGGGACAGGGCCGACAATGAGCAGTTCTTC
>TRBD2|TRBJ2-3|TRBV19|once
CASRKRREGGDTQYF
TGTGCCAGTAGGAAACGGCGGGAGGGCGGAGATACGCAGTATTTT
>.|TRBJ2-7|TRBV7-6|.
CASSLGSIYEQYF
TGTGCCAGCAGTCTCGGGAGCATCTACGAGCAGTACTTC
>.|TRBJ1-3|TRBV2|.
CASRDRGTAGNTIYF
TGTGCCAGCAGGGACCGCGGGACCGCTGGAAACACCATATATTTT